Given below is one TCR beta chain in context. These data originate in a study of T cell responses to AZD1222 COVID-19 vaccine. The CDR3 is 13 amino acids. Trimming pared 0 bases from V and 5 bases from J, leaving 9 bases between. CDR1 and CDR2 (germline): SGHNT, YYREEE (reference sequence). Sequenced by immunoSEQ multiplex PCR; TCRdb stores in-frame clones only, minus some. The table records under 150,000 clones, about 91% of them present only once. This rearrangement joins TRBV5-4 to TRBJ2-7; no firm D call. The sequences come from peripheral blood, collected 28 days after the second AZD1222 dose. The sequence was obtained from an adult who received the AZD1222 COVID-19 vaccine. In DNA, the CDR3 is TGTGCCAGCAGCTTGGGGCTAACGAACGAGCAGTACTTC. It is translated as CASSLGLTNEQYF. The whole variable domain, remainder taken from reference TRBV5-4 and TRBJ2-7, is ETGVTQSPTHLIKTRGQQVTLRCSSQSGHNTVSWYQQALGQGPQFIFQYYREEENGRGNFPPRFSGLQFPNYSSELNVNALELDDSALYLCASSLGLTNEQYFGPGTRLTVT.